A single sample is the source of the 15 T cell receptor beta chains below, sequenced in a study of blood T cell repertoires in COVID-19. The method was immunoSEQ multiplex PCR; TCRdb's version includes in-frame clones alone and lacks a portion of them. The sample lists some 290,000 clones, 90% occurring once. The sample comprised peripheral blood. Receptor source: a woman aged 40 to 49 with COVID-19, enrolled during active disease.

V usage is TRBV6-6 and J usage is TRBJ2-7; D gene ambiguous. CDR1 is MNHNY and CDR2 is SVGAGI in the germline V gene (reference sequence). The ends were cut back, 1 base at V and 3 bases at J, with 13 bases in the middle. CDR3 length: 15 amino acids. In nucleotides, the CDR3 is TGTGCCAGCAGTTACTGGGCAGGTCGGAACTACGAGCAGTACTTC. It is translated as CASSYWAGRNYEQYF.

This clone was detected only once. The gene calls are TRBV28 and TRBJ1-1; maybe TRBD1 (5 bases). V was pared by 6 bases and J by 7 bases, with 12 bases between. Germline loops: CDR1 MDHEN, CDR2 SYDVKM. The CDR3 length is 12 residues. CDR3 protein: CASRTTVLEAFF. The CDR3 DNA sequence: TGTGCCAGCAGGACGACAGTCCTTGAAGCTTTCTTT.

This clone was found once. This chain uses TRBV28 with TRBJ2-7; TRBD1 might be the D (6 bases). With 6 bases removed from V and 3 bases from J, the gap between germline ends came to 15 bases. The CDR3 contains 14 residues. CDR1 and CDR2 from the germline V gene are MDHEN and SYDVKM. The CDR3 sequence is CASRGADRLYEQYF. The CDR3 region has the DNA TGTGCCAGCAGGGGTGCGGACAGACTCTACGAGCAGTACTTC.

This clone was picked up one time. V is TRBV6-2 or TRBV6-3 and J is TRBJ2-2; D perhaps matches TRBD1 (6 bases). Trimming took 6 bases from V and 7 from J, leaving 15 bases between them. Germline CDR1 MNHEY, CDR2 SVGEGT. This CDR3 region has 14 residues. In DNA, the CDR3 is TGTGCCAGCAGCCCCACAGGGTTCATCGGGGAGCTGTTTTTT. Its protein product is CASSPTGFIGELFF.

The V and J genes are TRBV19 and TRBJ1-5; D call uncertain. Germline CDR1 LNHDA, CDR2 SQIVND (reference sequence). The CDR3 spans 13 residues. The V end was cut by 3 bases, the J end by 7 bases, with 10 bases between. The DNA for the CDR3 is TGTGCCAGTAGTATTAACAGAGGGCAGCCCCAGCATTTT. Residues: CASSINRGQPQHF.

The chain carries TRBV30 and TRBJ2-7; the D gene is possibly TRBD2 (6 bases). Per the germline V gene, CDR1 is GTSNPN and CDR2 is SVGIG (reference sequence). The CDR3 is 12 residues long. CDR3 bases: TGTTGCGCGACTAGGAGCTCCTACGAGCAGTACTTC. This encodes CCATRSSYEQYF. Full variable domain (remainder filled in from reference TRBV30 and TRBJ2-7): SQTIHQWPATLVQPVGSPLSLECTVEGTSNPNLYWYRQAAGRGLQLLFYSVGIGQISSEVPQNLSASRPQDRQFILSSKKLLLSDSGFYLCCATRSSYEQYFGPGTRLTVT.

V is TRBV15 and J is TRBJ1-5; D remains unclear. V was cut by 1 base and J by 7 bases, with 11 bases left in between. This CDR3 has 14 amino acids. The germline CDR1 and CDR2 sequences are LNHNV and YYDKDF (reference sequence). CDR3 nucleotides: TGTGCCACCAGCAGAGTAGACACTCTCCAGCCCCAGCATTTT. Protein sequence: CATSRVDTLQPQHF.

The J gene is TRBJ1-1, the V gene TRBV10-3, with D possibly TRBD1 on 5 matching bases. Germline lookup yields CDR1 ENHRY and CDR2 SYGVKD. V dropped 0 bases and J dropped 1 base, with 15 bases sitting between them. This CDR3 has 17 amino acids. The CDR3 DNA reads as TGTGCCATCAGTGAGTCGAACCAATTAAGGGGGAACACTGAAGCTTTCTTT. Its protein product is CAISESNQLRGNTEAFF.

V and J are TRBV28 and TRBJ2-5; 11 nucleotides match TRBD1. Trimming at V came to 10 bases and at J to 1 base, leaving 8 bases not matched to a gene. This CDR3 has 15 residues. The germline V gene has CDR1 MDHEN and CDR2 SYDVKM. CDR3 amino acids: CANLPGQGGQETQYF. Here the CDR3 DNA reads TGTGCCAACCTACCGGGACAGGGGGGCCAAGAGACCCAGTACTTC.

Comments on this clone: The same CDR3 arises from other DNA sequences in this sample as well. The gene calls are TRBV4-3 and TRBJ2-7; 7 positions match TRBD2. The CDR3 spans 16 residues. Germline loops: CDR1 LGHNA, CDR2 YSLEER. V lost 0 bases and J lost 0; bases outside the gene matches: 5. Here the CDR3 reads CASSQDLGGSSYEQYF. The CDR3 DNA sequence: TGCGCCAGCAGCCAAGATTTGGGGGGGTCCTCCTACGAGCAGTACTTC.

The chain links TRBV7-8 to TRBJ2-2; the D gene is possibly TRBD1 (6 bases). V lost 3 bases and J lost 0, with 11 bases in between. The CDR3 is 16 amino acids. Germline V CDR1 and CDR2: SGHVS, FQNEAQ. CDR3 residues: CASSLRAGANTGELFF. The CDR3 DNA reads as TGTGCCAGCAGCTTGAGGGCAGGGGCGAACACCGGGGAGCTGTTTTTT.

This clone was found once. The chain links TRBV27 to TRBJ2-1, with 8 nucleotides matching TRBD1. V lost 6 bases and J lost 8; bases outside the gene matches: 3. Germline assignment: CDR1 MNHEY and CDR2 SMNVEV (reference sequence). The CDR3 length is 12 residues. CDR3 protein: CASRRGQDEQFF. The CDR3 DNA reads as TGTGCCAGCAGGCGGGGACAGGATGAGCAGTTCTTC.

This chain links TRBV29-1 with TRBJ2-1; 12 bases map to TRBD2. The CDR3 consists of 15 residues. Losses at the gene ends were 6 bases for V and 7 bases for J; bases not matched to a gene: 10. Per the germline V gene, CDR1 is SQVTM and CDR2 is ANQGSEA. CDR3 amino acids: CSVPPTSGGLNEQFF. The CDR3 nucleotides read TGCAGCGTCCCTCCCACTAGCGGGGGGCTGAATGAGCAGTTCTTC.

J is TRBJ2-7 and V is TRBV7-2, with 9 bases lining up with TRBD1. CDR3 size: 15 residues. Per germline, CDR1 SGHTA and CDR2 FQGNSA. Trimming took 5 bases from V and 2 from J; bases not matched to a gene: 7. CDR3 coding DNA: TGTGCCAGCAGCCAGACAGGGGGGCAAACCTACGAGCAGTACTTC. Protein: CASSQTGGQTYEQYF.

The chain uses TRBV7-2 and TRBJ2-3, with D hard to call. Trimming took off 5 bases at V and 6 bases at J, with 15 bases between the two ends. Germline V gene data show CDR1 as SGHTA and CDR2 as FQGNSA. The CDR3 spans 14 residues. DNA for the CDR3: TGTGCCAGCAGCCCACGACTCGCAATGGATACGCAGTATTTT. It specifies CASSPRLAMDTQYF.